A single sample gave rise to the 32 T cell receptor beta chains below, sequenced in a study of Ad26.COV2.S vaccination and SARS-CoV-2 variants. Described treatment: roughly 19 received Ad26.COV2.S at low or high dose, single or two shots; roughly five received placebo; per-sample allocation not given. Specimens were obtained on day 63 following the first vaccine or placebo injection. The assay was immunoSEQ multiplex PCR, and TCRdb's table has in-frame clones only and misses some. Among about 400,000 clones listed, roughly 90% were seen once. The material was peripheral blood, obtained in a trial of Ad26.COV2.S vaccine versus placebo. Receptors were obtained from a person aged 18 to 59 who received the Ad26.COV2.S COVID-19 vaccine or a placebo.

The chain carries TRBV18 and TRBJ2-7; 8 nucleotides agree with TRBD1. The trim removed 5 bases at V and 5 bases at J, leaving 14 bases unmatched. Germline V gene data show CDR1 as KGHSH and CDR2 as LQKENI. This CDR3 is 16 amino acids long. CDR3 in amino acids: CASSATSTGVSHEQYF. The CDR3 DNA is TGTGCCAGCTCAGCGACCTCGACAGGGGTCAGCCACGAGCAGTACTTC.

V gene TRBV5-4 combines with J gene TRBJ2-7; D not resolved. Germline assignment: CDR1 SGHNT and CDR2 YYREEE (reference sequence). V was shortened by 2 bases and J by 0 bases, with 9 bases between the two germline ends. The CDR3 is made up of 14 amino acids. CDR3 sequence (DNA): TGTGCCAGCAGCTTCGGTGGGAACTCCTACGAGCAGTACTTC. Its protein product is CASSFGGNSYEQYF.

V gene TRBV6-6 combines with J gene TRBJ2-3; TRBD2 matches at 9 bases. V gave up 2 bases and J gave up 4 bases; unmatched junction bases: 4. The CDR3 contains 15 residues. CDR1 and CDR2 from the germline V gene are MNHNY and SVGAGI (reference sequence). CDR3 coding DNA: TGTGCCAGCAGTTACAATGGCGGGGGGGCAGATACGCAGTATTTT. Its protein is CASSYNGGGADTQYF.

The gene calls are TRBV4-1 and TRBJ2-3; D unclear. Germline CDR1 reads MGHRA; CDR2 reads YSYEKL. The V end lost 4 bases, the J end lost 2 bases, and 10 bases lay between the germline ends. The CDR3 has 14 amino acids. The CDR3 DNA sequence: TGCGCCAGCAGCCCAGGAGCCTACACAGATACGCAGTATTTT. This codes for CASSPGAYTDTQYF.

This clone was recorded a few times. V usage is TRBV24-1 and J usage is TRBJ2-1; 9 bases agree with TRBD1. Unmatched junction bases numbered 4, after V lost 8 bases and J lost 6 bases. The CDR3 has 13 amino acids. Germline-derived CDR1 and CDR2 are KGHDR and SFDVKD. CDR3 residues: CATKNRGLNEQFF. The CDR3 DNA sequence: TGTGCCACCAAGAACAGGGGGCTCAATGAGCAGTTCTTC.

The chain is built from TRBV12-3 or TRBV12-4 and TRBJ1-5; D not certain. The CDR3 totals 13 residues. V lost 3 bases, J lost 5 bases, and 8 bases lay in between. The CDR3, as DNA: TGTGCCAGCAGTTTTGGAGTGGATCAGCCCCAGCATTTT. It encodes CASSFGVDQPQHF.

CDR3 region: CASSLGLGRCSYEQYF. In nucleotides, the CDR3 is TGTGCCAGCAGCTTAGGCCTCGGCCGTTGCTCCTACGAGCAGTACTTC. This sequence joins TRBV11-3 and TRBJ2-7; D call uncertain. Per the germline V gene, CDR1 is SGHNT and CDR2 is YENEEA. V was shortened by 1 base and J by 0 bases, with 13 bases between the two germline ends. The CDR3 runs to 16 residues.

The chain employs TRBV9 and TRBJ1-3, with 9 bases aligning to TRBD1. This CDR3 is built from 17 residues. Germline CDR1 reads SGDLS; CDR2 reads YYNGEE. The ends lost 1 base at V and 3 bases at J; junction bases unmatched: 8. Written as DNA, the CDR3 is TGTGCCAGCAGCGTAACTACAGGGGGCGCGGGTGGAAACACCATATATTTT. Its protein product is CASSVTTGGAGGNTIYF.

The genes are TRBV2 and TRBJ2-3; 8 positions match TRBD2. Trimming removed 0 bases from V and 5 bases from J; junction bases left unmatched: 7. This CDR3 region has 16 residues. Germline lookup yields CDR1 SNHLY and CDR2 FYNNEI. The CDR3 sequence is CASSEAHGGGLDTQYF. DNA of the CDR3: TGTGCCAGCAGTGAAGCCCACGGGGGGGGATTAGATACGCAGTATTTT. The variable domain in full, with the rest retrieved from reference TRBV2 and TRBJ2-3, is EPEVTQTPSHQVTQMGQEVILRCVPISNHLYFYWYRQILGQKVEFLVSFYNNEISEKSEIFDDQFSVERPDGSNFTLKIRSTKLEDSAMYFCASSEAHGGGLDTQYFGPGTRLTVL.

CDR3 loop: CASSQRSGQGYEQYF. In DNA, the CDR3 is TGTGCCAGCAGCCAACGCTCTGGACAGGGCTACGAGCAGTACTTC. The chain uses TRBV4-2 and TRBJ2-7, with 8 bases matching TRBD1. The junction had 6 bases not matched to a gene; V was cut back by 2 bases and J by 3 bases. This CDR3 is 15 amino acids long. Germline V gives CDR1 LGHNA, CDR2 YNFKEQ.

In DNA form, the CDR3 reads TGTGCCAGCTCACCAGACCTAGTGAATGAGCAGTTCTTC. The encoded protein is CASSPDLVNEQFF. V and J are TRBV18 and TRBJ2-1, with D hard to call. This CDR3 has 13 amino acids. Germline-derived CDR1 and CDR2 are KGHSH and LQKENI. V dropped 2 bases and J dropped 7 bases, with 9 bases sitting between them.

This chain connects TRBV6-2 or TRBV6-3 to TRBJ2-2; 10 nucleotides align to TRBD1. The J segment lost 3 bases and the V segment lost 8 bases, leaving 9 bases of the junction unmatched. Germline values: CDR1 MNHEY, CDR2 SVGEGT. CDR3 length: 16 residues. CDR3 sequence (DNA): TGTGCCAGCTGCCCCTCCGGGACAGGGGACACCGGGGAGCTGTTTTTT. It yields the protein CASCPSGTGDTGELFF.

This clone has at least ten counts. The chain combines TRBV7-9 with TRBJ1-2; D perhaps matches TRBD1 (6 bases). V was pared by 6 bases and J by 1 base, with 18 bases between. The germline CDR1 and CDR2 sequences are SEHNR and FQNEAQ (reference sequence). CDR3 length equals 16 residues. CDR3 amino acids: CASRPPYRADNYGYTF. The DNA for the CDR3 is TGTGCCAGCAGACCACCCTACAGGGCTGATAACTATGGCTACACCTTC.

This sequence joins TRBV4-3 and TRBJ1-4, with D unresolved. Germline lookup yields CDR1 LGHNA and CDR2 YSLEER. V lost 1 base and J lost 8, with 17 bases in between. The CDR3 spans 16 residues. The CDR3 loop reads CASSQASASYIEKLFF. The CDR3 coding sequence is TGCGCCAGCAGCCAAGCGTCGGCGTCTTATATAGAAAAACTGTTTTTT.

The CDR3 DNA is TGTGCCAGCGAAGGGGGGGCTAGTGAGCAGTTCTTC. This encodes CASEGGASEQFF. J is TRBJ2-1 and V is TRBV6-4; D is perhaps TRBD2 (7 bases). Trimming removed 8 bases at V and 9 bases at J, with 14 bases between. The V gene's germline CDR1 is MRHNA and CDR2 SNTAGT. The CDR3 runs 12 residues.

The chain links TRBV7-2 to TRBJ2-7, with D possibly TRBD1 on 6 matching bases. CDR1 SGHTA and CDR2 FQGNSA come from the germline V gene. Trimming cost V 4 bases and J 3 bases, with 13 bases left between them. The CDR3 has 14 amino acids. The CDR3 sequence is CASSSGDGYYEQYF. The DNA of the CDR3 is TGTGCCAGCAGCTCAGGGGACGGTTACTACGAGCAGTACTTC.

This rearrangement joins TRBV6-6 to TRBJ1-1, with 7 bases matching TRBD1. The germline V gene has CDR1 MNHNY and CDR2 SVGAGI (reference sequence). There are 11 residues in the CDR3. The ends lost 0 bases at V and 11 bases at J; junction bases unmatched: 0. DNA of the CDR3: TGTGCCAGCAGTTACTCGGACAGGGCTTTCTTT. Protein sequence: CASSYSDRAFF.

The chain is built from TRBV23-1 and TRBJ2-1, with D perhaps being TRBD1 or TRBD2 (6 bases each). TRBV23-1 is classed as an ORF, of uncertain function. Trimming removed 8 bases from V and 6 bases from J, with 14 bases in between. This CDR3 has 13 residues. The CDR3 DNA reads TGCGCCAGCCATAGAAGGGGGGTCAATGAGCAGTTCTTC. Translating it yields CASHRRGVNEQFF.

The genes are TRBV15 and TRBJ1-5; D perhaps matches TRBD1 (6 bases). The V gene's germline CDR1 is LNHNV and CDR2 YYDKDF (reference sequence). CDR3 length: 16 amino acids. Deletions cut 3 bases from V and 1 base from J, with 13 bases between. CDR3 in DNA: TGTGCCACCAGCAGGACACCTGGGACAAGCAATCAGCCCCAGCATTTT. Translating gives CATSRTPGTSNQPQHF.

The chain uses TRBV15 and TRBJ2-3; 7 bases match TRBD2. The CDR3 extends over 17 amino acids. From germline, CDR1 is LNHNV and CDR2 YYDKDF (reference sequence). Unmatched junction bases numbered 7, after V lost 1 base and J lost 0 bases. DNA of the CDR3: TGTGCCACCAGCAGAGCCCTCAAAGCGGGAAGCACAGATACGCAGTATTTT. Its translation is CATSRALKAGSTDTQYF.

This clone occurred once. The CDR3 protein is CASSIYPGGEQYF. In DNA form, the CDR3 reads TGTGCCAGTAGTATCTACCCGGGGGGCGAGCAGTACTTC. J is TRBJ2-7 and V is TRBV19; 7 positions match TRBD2. The CDR3 totals 13 residues. The J segment lost 6 bases and the V segment lost 3 bases, leaving 5 bases of the junction unmatched. CDR1 LNHDA and CDR2 SQIVND come from the germline V gene (reference sequence).

The gene calls are TRBV2 and TRBJ2-1, with 14 bases fitting TRBD2. The trim removed 1 base at V and 9 bases at J, leaving 5 bases unmatched. Germline V gives CDR1 SNHLY, CDR2 FYNNEI. The length of the CDR3 is 16 residues. CDR3 in amino acids: CASSEGLAGGHSEQFF. CDR3 bases: TGTGCCAGCAGTGAAGGACTAGCGGGGGGGCACAGTGAGCAGTTCTTC.

This rearrangement joins TRBV5-1 to TRBJ1-2; the D is unclear. Germline V lookup: CDR1 SGHRS, CDR2 YFSETQ. This CDR3 has 13 residues. Trimming removed 4 bases at V and 0 bases at J, with 7 bases between. The DNA of the CDR3 is TGCGCCAGCAGCCCGAGAGCTAACTATGGCTACACCTTC. Its protein is CASSPRANYGYTF. The full variable domain, completed using reference TRBV5-1 and TRBJ1-2, is KAGVTQTPRYLIKTRGQQVTLSCSPISGHRSVSWYQQTPGQGLQFLFEYFSETQRNKGNFPGRFSGRQFSNSRSEMNVSTLELGDSALYLCASSPRANYGYTFGSGTRLTVV.

V is TRBV5-1 and J is TRBJ2-1, with 9 bases identical to TRBD1. Germline V CDR1 and CDR2: SGHRS, YFSETQ. The trim removed 2 bases at V and 7 bases at J, leaving 10 bases unmatched. The CDR3 has 16 residues. As DNA, the CDR3 is TGCGCCAGCAGCTTAAAGGACAGGGGTAATTGGAATGAGCAGTTCTTC. Translated: CASSLKDRGNWNEQFF.

This sequence joins TRBV13 and TRBJ2-3; TRBD2 matches 7 bases. Germline values: CDR1 PRHDT, CDR2 FYEKMQ (reference sequence). V shed 3 bases, J shed 1 base, and the junction held 4 bases outside the gene matches. The CDR3 has 15 residues. The CDR3 spells CASSFPGGGTDTQYF. The DNA of the CDR3 is TGTGCCAGCAGCTTCCCGGGGGGAGGCACAGATACGCAGTATTTT.

The gene calls are TRBV7-9 and TRBJ1-1; D might be TRBD1 (6 bases). V lost 6 bases to trimming and J lost 6 bases, with 17 bases between them. This CDR3 comprises 14 residues. Germline lookup yields CDR1 SEHNR and CDR2 FQNEAQ (reference sequence). CDR3 DNA sequence: TGTGCCAGCAGTCCACGGGGGCGCGAGGCTGAAGCTTTCTTT. Translation gives CASSPRGREAEAFF.

V gene TRBV5-6 combines with J gene TRBJ1-5; no reliable D call. The CDR3 is 14 amino acids. Germline V gene data show CDR1 as SGHDT and CDR2 as YYEEEE. V lost 0 bases to trimming and J lost 3 bases, with 7 bases between them. This CDR3 is CASSLGGYNQPQHF. The CDR3 nucleotides read TGTGCCAGCAGCTTGGGCGGCTACAATCAGCCCCAGCATTTT.

The J gene is TRBJ2-2, the V gene TRBV28; D ambiguous. The CDR3 covers 13 residues. Germline CDR1 MDHEN, CDR2 SYDVKM. V lost 5 bases and J 2 bases, leaving 6 bases between the germline ends. The CDR3 loop reads CASSQHNTGELFF. CDR3 nucleotide sequence: TGTGCCAGCAGTCAGCATAACACCGGGGAGCTGTTTTTT.

The rearrangement joins TRBV28 to TRBJ2-7; the D gene is possibly TRBD1 (6 bases). Germline loops: CDR1 MDHEN, CDR2 SYDVKM. Trimming removed 4 bases from V and 5 bases from J, with 15 bases in between. The CDR3 extends over 14 amino acids. The DNA for the CDR3 is TGTGCCAGCAGTTCCGGGACACGGACCAACGAGCAGTACTTC. Encoded protein: CASSSGTRTNEQYF.

The sample holds one count of this clone. The genes are TRBV11-3 and TRBJ2-3; TRBD1 aligns across 9 bases. Germline loops: CDR1 SGHNT, CDR2 YENEEA. V lost 5 bases, J lost 6 bases, and 6 bases stayed unmatched. This CDR3 is 14 amino acids long. The CDR3 spells CASSPTGGSDTQYF. CDR3 nucleotides: TGTGCCAGCAGCCCCACAGGGGGCTCGGATACGCAGTATTTT.

This clone was seen only once. This chain uses TRBV28 with TRBJ2-2; D tentatively fits TRBD1 or TRBD2 (5 bases each). The CDR3 consists of 15 residues. CDR1 is MDHEN, CDR2 SYDVKM, per germline. Between the trimmed V and J ends, which lost 6 bases and 1 base, there was a span of 12 bases. For the CDR3, the DNA is TGTGCCAGCAGGGTGGGGACGGTGAACACCGGGGAGCTGTTTTTT. Protein sequence: CASRVGTVNTGELFF. The entire variable domain, with the rest obtained from reference TRBV28 and TRBJ2-2, is as follows: DVKVTQSSRYLVKRTGEKVFLECVQDMDHENMFWYRQDPGLGLRLIYFSYDVKMKEKGDIPEGYSVSREKKERFSLILESASTNQTSMYLCASRVGTVNTGELFFGEGSRLTVL.

The chain carries TRBV5-1 and TRBJ2-3; D gene uncertain. This CDR3 is built from 15 residues. V was pared by 0 bases and J by 1 base, with 9 bases between. Germline V gene sequence: CDR1 SGHRS, CDR2 YFSETQ. CDR3 residues: CASSLEGWGTDTQYF. The CDR3 nucleotides read TGCGCCAGCAGCTTGGAAGGGTGGGGCACAGATACGCAGTATTTT.